The clone carrying this T cell receptor (beta chain) has at least ten counts. Its specificity is not known. The entry originates in a study of glioma-infiltrating T cells. General study findings and limits: Non-neoplastic patients had below-expected tissue-blood divergence, while all gliomas exceeded expectation.

CDR1 is DFQATT, CDR2 SNEGSKA, per germline (reference sequence). The CDR3 is made up of 16 amino acids. V lost 0 bases, J lost 1 base, and 6 bases stayed unmatched. Using RNA template, CDR3s of TCR alpha and beta were amplified with iRepertoire arm-PCR. TCRdb passed the multiplex PCR reads through MiXCR, listing each CDR3 protein once. The sample lists fewer than 90,000 distinct CDR3 sequences, approximately 22% occurring once. This TCR was sampled from a human donor with low-grade glioma or glioblastoma, undergoing nonglioma brain surgery, or in good health (not recorded which). The V call is TRBV20-1, the J call TRBJ1-5, with TRBD1 matching 7 bases. Sequencing was done on a sample of glioma tissue, nonneoplastic brain tissue, or PBMCs (not recorded which). The CDR3 DNA follows: TGCAGTGCTAGAGATTTGGGCAGGGGGAGCAATCAGCCCCAGCATTTT. As protein: CSARDLGRGSNQPQHF.